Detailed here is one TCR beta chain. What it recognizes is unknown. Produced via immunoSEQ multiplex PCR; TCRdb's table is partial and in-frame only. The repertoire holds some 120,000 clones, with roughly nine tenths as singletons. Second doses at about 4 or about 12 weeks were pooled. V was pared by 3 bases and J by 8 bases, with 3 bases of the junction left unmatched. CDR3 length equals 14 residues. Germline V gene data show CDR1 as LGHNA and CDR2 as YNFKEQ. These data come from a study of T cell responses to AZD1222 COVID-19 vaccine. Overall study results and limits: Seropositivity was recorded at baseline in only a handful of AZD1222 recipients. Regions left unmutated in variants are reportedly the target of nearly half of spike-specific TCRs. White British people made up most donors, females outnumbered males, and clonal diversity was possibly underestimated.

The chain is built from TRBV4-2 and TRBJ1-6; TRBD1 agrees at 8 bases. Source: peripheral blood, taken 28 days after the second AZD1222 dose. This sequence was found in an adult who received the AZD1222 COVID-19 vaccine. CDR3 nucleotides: TGTGCCAGCAGCCAGGGACAGGCGGATTCACCCCTCCACTTT. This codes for CASSQGQADSPLHF.